This TCR beta chain came from a study of control samples from healthy donors and cancer patients. The method was immunoSEQ multiplex PCR; TCRdb's version includes in-frame clones alone and lacks a portion of them. The sample lists some 120,000 clones; around 92% were seen once. This receptor was taken from a man at least 80 years old with head and neck cancer. The sequenced material came from PBMCs.

Here the CDR3 DNA reads TGTGCCAGCAGGGGCGGGACAGCGAACACTGAAGCTTTCTTT. It yields the protein CASRGGTANTEAFF. The V and J genes are TRBV6-5 and TRBJ1-1; 7 bases line up with TRBD1. The length of the CDR3 is 14 residues. Germline V gene lookup returns CDR1 MNHEY and CDR2 SVGAGI. The ends lost 6 bases at V and 1 base at J; junction bases unmatched: 5.